These T cell receptor beta chains were read from a single sample in a study of T cell responses to AZD1222 COVID-19 vaccine. Repertoires were generated with immunoSEQ multiplex PCR, while TCRdb's copy carries only in-frame clones and drops some. The sample includes some 130,000 clones, around 92% of them seen just once. This sample comprised peripheral blood, obtained 28 days after the second AZD1222 dose. The source of these receptors is an adult who received the AZD1222 COVID-19 vaccine. Each CDR3 is given with its conserved first and last residue. A D gene is named only where the DNA matches it firmly. Clone size is given for some rows only: seen once, a few or many times, or a class if the clone is expanded.

d_gene: .; j_gene: TRBJ1-5; v_gene: TRBV7-9; abundance: .; CDR3nt: TGTGCCAGCAGCTCTCTTTCCGTAAGCCCGTGGGATCAGCCCCAGCATTTT; CDR3aa: CASSSLSVSPWDQPQHF
d_gene: .; j_gene: TRBJ2-1; v_gene: TRBV30; abundance: .; CDR3nt: TGTGCCTGGGTTGGGCCCGGGGGAACCTACAATGAGCAGTTCTTC; CDR3aa: CAWVGPGGTYNEQFF
d_gene: .; j_gene: TRBJ2-3; v_gene: TRBV6-6; abundance: .; CDR3nt: TGTGCCAGCAGTTATGGCTCTAGCACAGATACGCAGTATTTT; CDR3aa: CASSYGSSTDTQYF
d_gene: .; j_gene: TRBJ1-5; v_gene: TRBV19; abundance: .; CDR3nt: TGTGCCAGTAGTATAGATGCAGGGTACAGATTTCAGCCCCAGCATTTT; CDR3aa: CASSIDAGYRFQPQHF
d_gene: TRBD1; j_gene: TRBJ1-5; v_gene: TRBV7-9; abundance: .; CDR3nt: TGTGCCAGCAGCCGGGACAGTGGCGATCAGCCCCAGCATTTT; CDR3aa: CASSRDSGDQPQHF
d_gene: .; j_gene: TRBJ1-6; v_gene: TRBV6-5; abundance: few; CDR3nt: TGTGCCAGCAGTTATTCTCCAGAACTCTTTTCACCCCTCCACTTT; CDR3aa: CASSYSPELFSPLHF
d_gene: .; j_gene: TRBJ1-5; v_gene: TRBV12-3/TRBV12-4; abundance: .; CDR3nt: TGTGCCAGCAGTTTTAGCAATCAGCCCCAGCATTTT; CDR3aa: CASSFSNQPQHF
d_gene: TRBD1; j_gene: TRBJ1-2; v_gene: TRBV5-1; abundance: .; CDR3nt: TGCGCCAGCAGCCCGCGGGACAGGGTGAATGGCTACACCTTC; CDR3aa: CASSPRDRVNGYTF
d_gene: .; j_gene: TRBJ1-1; v_gene: TRBV10-2; abundance: .; CDR3nt: TGCGCCAGCAGTGAGTCGAAACAGAACACTGAAGCTTTCTTT; CDR3aa: CASSESKQNTEAFF
d_gene: .; j_gene: TRBJ2-2; v_gene: TRBV5-4; abundance: .; CDR3nt: TGTGCCAGCAGCTCTGGACCCGGGACCGGGGAGCTGTTTTTT; CDR3aa: CASSSGPGTGELFF
d_gene: .; j_gene: TRBJ1-1; v_gene: TRBV18; abundance: .; CDR3nt: TGTGCCAGCTCACCACCGGGGCACACTGAAGCTTTCTTT; CDR3aa: CASSPPGHTEAFF
d_gene: TRBD1; j_gene: TRBJ1-2; v_gene: TRBV2; abundance: once; CDR3nt: TGTGCCAGCATGGGACAGACCTCCTATGGCTACACCTTC; CDR3aa: CASMGQTSYGYTF
d_gene: TRBD1; j_gene: TRBJ1-3; v_gene: TRBV6-5; abundance: .; CDR3nt: TGTGCCAGCAGTTTTAGGGGGCTTGCAGGAAACACCATATATTTT; CDR3aa: CASSFRGLAGNTIYF
d_gene: .; j_gene: TRBJ2-5; v_gene: TRBV5-1; abundance: .; CDR3nt: TGCGCCAGCAGCTTGACGGTGACCGGGACCCAGTACTTC; CDR3aa: CASSLTVTGTQYF
d_gene: TRBD1; j_gene: TRBJ1-1; v_gene: TRBV27; abundance: few; CDR3nt: TGTGCCAGCAGTTTGTCGGTACAGGGGGCTACTGAAGCTTTCTTT; CDR3aa: CASSLSVQGATEAFF
d_gene: .; j_gene: TRBJ2-4; v_gene: TRBV9; abundance: .; CDR3nt: TGTGCCAGCAGCGAGGGACGCGCCAAAAACATTCAGTACTTC; CDR3aa: CASSEGRAKNIQYF
d_gene: TRBD1; j_gene: TRBJ1-6; v_gene: TRBV5-1; abundance: .; CDR3nt: TGCGCCAGCAGCTTGGACGGACAGGGGGGTTCACCCCTCCACTTT; CDR3aa: CASSLDGQGGSPLHF
d_gene: .; j_gene: TRBJ2-5; v_gene: TRBV7-2; abundance: .; CDR3nt: TGTGCCAGCAGCTCGGACCTACGAGAGACCCAGTACTTC; CDR3aa: CASSSDLRETQYF
d_gene: .; j_gene: TRBJ1-6; v_gene: TRBV4-1; abundance: few; CDR3nt: TGCGCCAGCAGCCAAGATTTAAGGGGCGGGGGCCCCCTCCACTTT; CDR3aa: CASSQDLRGGGPLHF
d_gene: .; j_gene: TRBJ2-2; v_gene: TRBV7-6; abundance: .; CDR3nt: TGTGCCAGCAGCTTATCCCAGAGTAGAACCGGGGAGCTGTTTTTT; CDR3aa: CASSLSQSRTGELFF
d_gene: TRBD1; j_gene: TRBJ1-1; v_gene: TRBV7-2; abundance: .; CDR3nt: TGTGCCAGCAGCTTAGGGGCAGGGGGCACCACTGAAGCTTTCTTT; CDR3aa: CASSLGAGGTTEAFF
d_gene: .; j_gene: TRBJ2-3; v_gene: TRBV11-2; abundance: .; CDR3nt: TGTGCCAGCAGCTTAAGGGGCGGTCCCGGGGGAGATACGCAGTATTTT; CDR3aa: CASSLRGGPGGDTQYF
d_gene: .; j_gene: TRBJ1-1; v_gene: TRBV3-1/TRBV3-2; abundance: .; CDR3nt: TGTGCCAGCAGCCAAGCCCAGTTGGGTGGGGTAGGCACTGAAGCTTTCTTT; CDR3aa: CASSQAQLGGVGTEAFF
d_gene: .; j_gene: TRBJ1-6; v_gene: TRBV5-1; abundance: .; CDR3nt: TGCGCCAGCAGCTTGGCCGGACCGGGTAATGGTTCACCCCTCCACTTT; CDR3aa: CASSLAGPGNGSPLHF
d_gene: .; j_gene: TRBJ2-3; v_gene: TRBV30; abundance: .; CDR3nt: TGTGCCTGGACGGAGATATCTAGCACAGATACGCAGTATTTT; CDR3aa: CAWTEISSTDTQYF
d_gene: TRBD2; j_gene: TRBJ2-1; v_gene: TRBV5-6; abundance: once; CDR3nt: TGTGCCAGCAGCTTTTCTAGCGGGGCTTTCCACAATGAGCAGTTCTTC; CDR3aa: CASSFSSGAFHNEQFF
d_gene: .; j_gene: TRBJ1-6; v_gene: TRBV3-1/TRBV3-2; abundance: .; CDR3nt: TGTGCCAGCAGCCAAGAACATCGGAGCTCCTATAATTCACCCCTCCACTTT; CDR3aa: CASSQEHRSSYNSPLHF
d_gene: TRBD1; j_gene: TRBJ2-4; v_gene: TRBV11-1; abundance: once; CDR3nt: TGTGCCAGCAGCTGGGACAGTCCAGGGAACATTCAGTACTTC; CDR3aa: CASSWDSPGNIQYF
d_gene: .; j_gene: TRBJ1-5; v_gene: TRBV18; abundance: .; CDR3nt: TGTGCCAGCTCACCTGGACAACGCAATCAGCCCCAGCATTTT; CDR3aa: CASSPGQRNQPQHF
d_gene: .; j_gene: TRBJ1-1; v_gene: TRBV18; abundance: .; CDR3nt: TGTGCCAGCTCGACAGCCCTGAACACTGAAGCTTTCTTT; CDR3aa: CASSTALNTEAFF
d_gene: .; j_gene: TRBJ1-1; v_gene: TRBV19; abundance: .; CDR3nt: TGTGCCAGTAGCCCCCGGACCAACGGAGAGACTGAAGCTTTCTTT; CDR3aa: CASSPRTNGETEAFF
d_gene: .; j_gene: TRBJ1-5; v_gene: TRBV6-6; abundance: .; CDR3nt: TGTGCCAGCGCTCCGGGGTCAAGGGCAGCCCAGCATTTT; CDR3aa: CASAPGSRAAQHF
d_gene: TRBD1; j_gene: TRBJ1-1; v_gene: TRBV3-1/TRBV3-2; abundance: .; CDR3nt: TGTGCCAGCAGCCAAGATTCTCAGACAGGGGTTTTT; CDR3aa: CASSQDSQTGVF
d_gene: TRBD1; j_gene: TRBJ1-5; v_gene: TRBV27; abundance: .; CDR3nt: TGTGCCAGCAGTTCTTCCGGGACAGGGGTCTTGCAGCCCCAGCATTTT; CDR3aa: CASSSSGTGVLQPQHF
d_gene: .; j_gene: TRBJ2-2; v_gene: TRBV5-4; abundance: .; CDR3nt: TGTGCCAGCAGCCAAGGGGGGGGCGGCACCGGGGAGCTGTTTTTT; CDR3aa: CASSQGGGGTGELFF
d_gene: .; j_gene: TRBJ1-5; v_gene: TRBV6-6; abundance: .; CDR3nt: TGTGCCAGCAGTTACTCGAGTTTCGGGGACGGACAGCCCCAGCATTTT; CDR3aa: CASSYSSFGDGQPQHF
d_gene: TRBD1; j_gene: TRBJ2-6; v_gene: TRBV12-5; abundance: .; CDR3nt: TGTGCTAGTGGTTTGGCCCCCGGGACAGGGATGTCTGGGGCCAACGTCCTGACTTTC; CDR3aa: CASGLAPGTGMSGANVLTF
d_gene: .; j_gene: TRBJ1-6; v_gene: TRBV11-2; abundance: .; CDR3nt: TGTGCCAGCAGCCAGAGCTCCTATAATTCACCCCTCCACTTT; CDR3aa: CASSQSSYNSPLHF
d_gene: .; j_gene: TRBJ1-6; v_gene: TRBV12-5; abundance: .; CDR3nt: TGTGCTAGTGGTTTGGGACTAGCTGGGACCTATAATTCACCCCTCCACTTT; CDR3aa: CASGLGLAGTYNSPLHF
d_gene: .; j_gene: TRBJ2-1; v_gene: TRBV7-3; abundance: .; CDR3nt: TGTGCCAGCAGCTTAAACCCCGCCGGGGTCGATGAGCAGTTCTTC; CDR3aa: CASSLNPAGVDEQFF
d_gene: .; j_gene: TRBJ1-1; v_gene: TRBV6-6; abundance: .; CDR3nt: TGTGCCAGCAGAACAGGGAAGGCTGAAACTGAAGCTTTCTTT; CDR3aa: CASRTGKAETEAFF
d_gene: TRBD1; j_gene: TRBJ1-6; v_gene: TRBV6-1; abundance: .; CDR3nt: TGTGCCAGCAGTGAGAGGGGGCCTAATTCACCCCTCCACTTT; CDR3aa: CASSERGPNSPLHF
d_gene: TRBD2; j_gene: TRBJ2-2; v_gene: TRBV27; abundance: .; CDR3nt: TGTGCCAGCAGTTGGGGACTAGCGGGTAACACCGGGGAGCTGTTTTTT; CDR3aa: CASSWGLAGNTGELFF
d_gene: .; j_gene: TRBJ1-5; v_gene: TRBV19; abundance: .; CDR3nt: TGTGCCAGCGCCTTGGGGACCGCAGGCGATCAGCCCCAGCATTTT; CDR3aa: CASALGTAGDQPQHF
d_gene: .; j_gene: TRBJ2-7; v_gene: TRBV5-4; abundance: .; CDR3nt: TGTGCCAGCAGCTTATTGTTCAGGGGCTCCACCTACGAGCAGTACTTC; CDR3aa: CASSLLFRGSTYEQYF
d_gene: .; j_gene: TRBJ2-1; v_gene: TRBV3-1/TRBV3-2; abundance: .; CDR3nt: TGTGCCAGCAGCCCCGGTGACTCCTACAATGAGCAGTTCTTC; CDR3aa: CASSPGDSYNEQFF
d_gene: .; j_gene: TRBJ1-2; v_gene: TRBV27; abundance: .; CDR3nt: TGTGCCAGCAGACCATCCGGGACGGCTATAGGCTACACCTTC; CDR3aa: CASRPSGTAIGYTF
d_gene: .; j_gene: TRBJ1-1; v_gene: TRBV7-2; abundance: .; CDR3nt: TGTGCCAGCAGTTGGGCGGGGCCAAACACTGAAGCTTTCTTT; CDR3aa: CASSWAGPNTEAFF
d_gene: .; j_gene: TRBJ1-1; v_gene: TRBV2; abundance: .; CDR3nt: TGTGCCACCCCGGGACAATCCACTGAAGCTTTCTTT; CDR3aa: CATPGQSTEAFF
d_gene: .; j_gene: TRBJ1-2; v_gene: TRBV30; abundance: .; CDR3nt: TGTGCCTGGAGTGTAATAGGGAGCTACACCTTC; CDR3aa: CAWSVIGSYTF
d_gene: TRBD1; j_gene: TRBJ1-1; v_gene: TRBV12-3/TRBV12-4; abundance: once; CDR3nt: TGTGCCAGCAGTCGACAGGGGGACACTGAAGCTTTCTTT; CDR3aa: CASSRQGDTEAFF
d_gene: TRBD1; j_gene: TRBJ2-2; v_gene: TRBV11-1; abundance: .; CDR3nt: TGTGCCAGCAGCTCGACAGGGGACCCGAACACCGGGGAGCTGTTTTTT; CDR3aa: CASSSTGDPNTGELFF
d_gene: .; j_gene: TRBJ1-6; v_gene: TRBV2; abundance: .; CDR3nt: TGTGCCAGCAGTGATAATTCACCCCTCCACTTT; CDR3aa: CASSDNSPLHF
d_gene: .; j_gene: TRBJ1-6; v_gene: TRBV7-8; abundance: .; CDR3nt: TGTGCCAGCAGCTTGGCCGGTTATAATTCACCCCTCCACTTT; CDR3aa: CASSLAGYNSPLHF
d_gene: .; j_gene: TRBJ1-5; v_gene: TRBV6-2/TRBV6-3; abundance: .; CDR3nt: TGTGCCAGCAGTTACGGGACTAGGACGGATAGCAATCAGCCCCAGCATTTT; CDR3aa: CASSYGTRTDSNQPQHF
d_gene: .; j_gene: TRBJ1-4; v_gene: TRBV6-5; abundance: .; CDR3nt: TGTGCCAGCAGCCCGGAGGGCGCCGTCGGAAAACTGTTTTTT; CDR3aa: CASSPEGAVGKLFF
d_gene: .; j_gene: TRBJ1-6; v_gene: TRBV28; abundance: .; CDR3nt: TGTGCCAGCAGTTTTTTTCTGAATTCACCCCTCCACTTT; CDR3aa: CASSFFLNSPLHF
d_gene: .; j_gene: TRBJ1-1; v_gene: TRBV12-3/TRBV12-4; abundance: .; CDR3nt: TGTGCCAGCAGAGCGTATACAGCAACTGAAGCTTTCTTT; CDR3aa: CASRAYTATEAFF
d_gene: .; j_gene: TRBJ1-2; v_gene: TRBV24-1; abundance: .; CDR3nt: TGTGCCACCAGTGATCCGGGACATCAGACGGGGGGCTACACCTTC; CDR3aa: CATSDPGHQTGGYTF
d_gene: TRBD1; j_gene: TRBJ1-2; v_gene: TRBV5-6; abundance: .; CDR3nt: TGTGCCAGCAGCTCCGGACAGGCTACTAACTATGGCTACACCTTC; CDR3aa: CASSSGQATNYGYTF